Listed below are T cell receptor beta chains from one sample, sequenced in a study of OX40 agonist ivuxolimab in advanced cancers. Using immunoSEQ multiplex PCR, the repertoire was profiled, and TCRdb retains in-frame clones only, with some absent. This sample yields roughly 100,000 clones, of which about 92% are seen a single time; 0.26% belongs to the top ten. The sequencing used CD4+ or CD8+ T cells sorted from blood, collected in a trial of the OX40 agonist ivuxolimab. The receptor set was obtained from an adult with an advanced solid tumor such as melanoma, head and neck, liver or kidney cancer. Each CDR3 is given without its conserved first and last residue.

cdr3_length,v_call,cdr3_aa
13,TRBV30,ASISKTGLNSPLH
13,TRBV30,AWTFPDRGRNTIY
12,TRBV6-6,ASSPTSLNTEAF
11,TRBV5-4,ASSLANEDTQY
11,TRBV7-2,ASSLGRVRPQY
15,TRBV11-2,ASSLAPRGVLYNEQF
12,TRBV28,ASSLGQDTDTQY
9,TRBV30,AWSEEKTQY
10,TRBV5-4,ASSISTDTQY
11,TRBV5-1,ASSLEIAGEQF
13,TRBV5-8,ASTITGVGANVLT
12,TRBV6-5,ASSTRTGGTEAF
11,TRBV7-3,ASSPPSGRGQY
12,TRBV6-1,ASSTQGWEETQY
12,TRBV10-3,AISEHKSTDTQY
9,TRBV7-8,ASSSTDTQY
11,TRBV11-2,ASSPDGQETQY
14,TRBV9,ASSVGPGTSGYEQF
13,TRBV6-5,ASGEGQGSNSPLH
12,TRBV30,AWKRGLSYNEQF
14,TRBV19,ATSDVGVGGANVLT
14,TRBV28,ASSLSTGGTYNEQF
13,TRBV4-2,ASSQVPTVYNEQF
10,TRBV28,ASRAFPDTIY
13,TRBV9,ASKLGTGYDYGYT
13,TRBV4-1,ASSPGRTSTDTQY
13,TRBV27,ASSLRLTQQGEQF
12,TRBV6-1,ASEDRGEGDTQY
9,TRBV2,AARLNTEAF
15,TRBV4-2,ASSQAGTGNYNSPLH
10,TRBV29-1,SVGTSTGPQH
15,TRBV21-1,ASSKKRAEISTDTQY
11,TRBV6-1,ASSEANNYGYT
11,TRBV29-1,SVEVGTSQPQH
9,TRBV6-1,ASSDSLRQY
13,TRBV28,ASSSRGASDEKLF
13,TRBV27,ASSFWGLNTGELF
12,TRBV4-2,ASSVGTVDQPQH
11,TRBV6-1,ASTGPGLDTQY
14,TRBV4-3,ASSQGQGNGNQPQH
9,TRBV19,ASSSDGGHR
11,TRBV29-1,SVEVGTVNEAF
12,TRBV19,ASSARDSLYGYT
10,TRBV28,ASSSPGNTIY
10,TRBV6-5,ASKGTGVSAF
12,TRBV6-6,ASSDSYSNQPQH
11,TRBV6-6,ASISGGTYGYT
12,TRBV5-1,ASSNPLAKNIQY
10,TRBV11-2,ASSQSTDTQY